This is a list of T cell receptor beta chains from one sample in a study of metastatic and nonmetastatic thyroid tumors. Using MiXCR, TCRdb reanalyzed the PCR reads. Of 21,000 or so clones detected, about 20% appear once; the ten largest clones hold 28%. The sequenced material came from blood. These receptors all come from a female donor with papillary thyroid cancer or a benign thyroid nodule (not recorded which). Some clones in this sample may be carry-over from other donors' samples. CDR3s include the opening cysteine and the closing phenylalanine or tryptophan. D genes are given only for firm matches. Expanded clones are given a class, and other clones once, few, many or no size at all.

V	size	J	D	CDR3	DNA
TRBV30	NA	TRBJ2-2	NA	CAWSDQTGELFF	TGTGCCTGGAGTGATCAGACAGGGGAGCTGTTTTTT
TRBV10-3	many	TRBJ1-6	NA	CAISEERENSPLHF	TGTGCCATCAGTGAGGAGAGAGAAAATTCACCCCTCCACTTT
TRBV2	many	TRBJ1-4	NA	CASSERSSWTGNEKLFF	TGTGCCAGCAGTGAAAGGAGTAGTTGGACGGGGAATGAAAAACTGTTTTTT
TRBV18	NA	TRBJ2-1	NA	CASSPGIFNEQFF	TGTGCCAGCTCACCGGGAATATTCAATGAGCAGTTCTTC
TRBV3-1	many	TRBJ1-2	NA	CASSHLPGQGDYVDYTF	TGTGCCAGCAGCCACCTTCCCGGTCAGGGCGACTATGTTGACTACACCTTC
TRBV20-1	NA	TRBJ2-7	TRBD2	CSARDQSSGAYEQYF	TGCAGTGCTAGAGATCAGTCTAGCGGGGCCTACGAGCAGTACTTC
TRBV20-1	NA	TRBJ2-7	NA	CSASGDCVASYEHYF	TGCAGTGCCAGTGGGGACTGTGTCGCCTCCTACGAGCATTACTTC
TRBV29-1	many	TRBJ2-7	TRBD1	CSARDRGRLYEQYF	TGCAGCGCTCGGGACAGGGGGCGTCTCTACGAGCAGTACTTC
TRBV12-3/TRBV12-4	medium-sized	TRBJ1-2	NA	CASSLDSHGYTF	TGTGCCAGCAGTTTAGACAGTCATGGCTACACCTTC
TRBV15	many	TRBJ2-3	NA	CATSRGGGTDTQYF	TGTGCCACCAGCAGAGGGGGGGGCACAGATACGCAGTATTTT
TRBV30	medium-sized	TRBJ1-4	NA	CAWSGGTNEKLFF	TGTGCCTGGAGTGGGGGCACTAATGAAAAACTGTTTTTT
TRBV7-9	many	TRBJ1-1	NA	CASSWGGAGTEAFF	TGTGCCAGCAGCTGGGGCGGTGCAGGGACTGAAGCTTTCTTT
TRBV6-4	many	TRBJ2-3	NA	CASSGEAGTDTQYF	TGTGCCAGCAGTGGAGAGGCGGGAACAGATACGCAGTATTTT
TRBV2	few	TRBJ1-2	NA	CASSGGYRGYTF	TGTGCCAGCAGTGGGGGTTACCGTGGCTACACCTTC
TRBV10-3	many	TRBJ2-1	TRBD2	CAISVRGGDYNEQFF	TGTGCCATCAGCGTCCGGGGGGGCGACTACAATGAGCAGTTCTTC
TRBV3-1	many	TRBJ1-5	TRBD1	CASSHGTGGNQPQHF	TGTGCCAGCAGCCACGGGACAGGGGGCAATCAGCCCCAGCATTTT
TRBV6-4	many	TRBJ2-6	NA	CASSDSASGANVLTF	TGTGCCAGCAGTGACTCGGCATCTGGGGCCAACGTCCTGACTTTC
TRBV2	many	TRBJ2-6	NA	CASSGLLTGAGANVLTF	TGTGCCAGCAGTGGCCTTCTTACAGGTGCCGGGGCCAACGTCCTGACTTTC
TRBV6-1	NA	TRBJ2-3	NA	CASSDDSTDTQYF	TGTGCCAGCAGTGACGACAGCACAGATACGCAGTATTTT
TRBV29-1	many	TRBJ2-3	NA	CSAYTVADTQYF	TGCAGCGCCTATACAGTAGCAGATACGCAGTATTTT
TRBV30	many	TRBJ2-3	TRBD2	CAWSIAGGQTDTQYF	TGTGCCTGGAGTATAGCGGGAGGGCAAACAGATACGCAGTATTTT
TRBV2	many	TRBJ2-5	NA	CASRGDQETQYF	TGTGCCAGCAGGGGGGATCAAGAGACCCAGTACTTC
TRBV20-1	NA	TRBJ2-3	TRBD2	CSARLAGSTNTQYF	TGCAGTGCTAGGCTAGCGGGGAGCACAAATACGCAGTATTTT
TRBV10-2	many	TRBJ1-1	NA	CASSDEQANTEASF	TGCGCCAGCAGTGACGAACAGGCGAACACTGAAGCTTCCTTT
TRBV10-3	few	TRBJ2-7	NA	CAISGGDYEQYF	TGTGCCATCAGTGGCGGGGACTACGAGCAGTACTTC
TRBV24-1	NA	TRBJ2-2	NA	CATSVKVTVELFF	TGTGCCACCAGCGTAAAAGTTACCGTGGAGCTGTTTTTT
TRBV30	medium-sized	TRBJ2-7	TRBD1	CAGHRGQYEQYF	TGTGCCGGGCACAGGGGGCAGTACGAGCAGTACTTC
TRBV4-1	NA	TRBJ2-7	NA	CASSQDLEGALMNEQYF	TGCGCCAGCAGCCAAGATCTGGAAGGGGCCCTAATGAACGAGCAGTACTTC
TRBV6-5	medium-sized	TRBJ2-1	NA	CASSYSLEQFF	TGTGCCAGCAGTTACTCTTTGGAGCAGTTCTTC
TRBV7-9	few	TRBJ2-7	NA	CASSSSFGEQYF	TGTGCCAGCAGCTCATCTTTCGGCGAGCAGTACTTC
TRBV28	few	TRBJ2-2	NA	CASLKRGTGELFF	TGTGCCAGCCTAAAAAGGGGCACCGGGGAGCTGTTTTTT
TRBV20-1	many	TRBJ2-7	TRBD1	CSATTGSEQYF	TGCAGTGCGACGACAGGGTCCGAGCAGTACTTC
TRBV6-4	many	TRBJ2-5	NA	CASSGGGKQETQYF	TGTGCCAGCAGTGGTGGTGGTAAACAAGAGACCCAGTACTTC
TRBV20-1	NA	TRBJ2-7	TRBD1	CSARKTGYEQYF	TGCAGTGCTAGGAAGACAGGGTACGAGCAGTACTTC
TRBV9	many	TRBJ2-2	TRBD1	CASSVGTGINTGELFF	TGTGCCAGCAGCGTAGGGACAGGGATAAACACCGGGGAGCTGTTTTTT
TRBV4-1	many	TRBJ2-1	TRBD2	CASSHHGLAQNEQFF	TGCGCCAGCAGCCACCACGGACTAGCGCAAAATGAGCAGTTCTTC
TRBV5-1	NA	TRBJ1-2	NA	CASSPPGFGGYGYTF	TGCGCCAGCAGCCCTCCGGGGTTCGGGGGCTATGGCTACACCTTC
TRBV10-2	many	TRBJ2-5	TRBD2	CASSPSGRAGETQYF	TGCGCCAGCAGTCCTAGCGGGAGGGCCGGAGAGACCCAGTACTTC
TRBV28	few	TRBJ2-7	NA	CASTPLGAVSYEQYF	TGTGCCAGCACCCCGCTGGGGGCGGTCTCCTACGAGCAGTACTTC
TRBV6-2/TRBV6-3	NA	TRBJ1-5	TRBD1	CASGGGNSNQPQHF	TGTGCCAGCGGAGGGGGCAATAGCAATCAGCCCCAGCATTTT
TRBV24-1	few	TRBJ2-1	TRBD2	CATSDSSSGRGDEQFF	TGTGCCACCAGTGATTCCTCTAGCGGGAGGGGCGATGAGCAGTTCTTC